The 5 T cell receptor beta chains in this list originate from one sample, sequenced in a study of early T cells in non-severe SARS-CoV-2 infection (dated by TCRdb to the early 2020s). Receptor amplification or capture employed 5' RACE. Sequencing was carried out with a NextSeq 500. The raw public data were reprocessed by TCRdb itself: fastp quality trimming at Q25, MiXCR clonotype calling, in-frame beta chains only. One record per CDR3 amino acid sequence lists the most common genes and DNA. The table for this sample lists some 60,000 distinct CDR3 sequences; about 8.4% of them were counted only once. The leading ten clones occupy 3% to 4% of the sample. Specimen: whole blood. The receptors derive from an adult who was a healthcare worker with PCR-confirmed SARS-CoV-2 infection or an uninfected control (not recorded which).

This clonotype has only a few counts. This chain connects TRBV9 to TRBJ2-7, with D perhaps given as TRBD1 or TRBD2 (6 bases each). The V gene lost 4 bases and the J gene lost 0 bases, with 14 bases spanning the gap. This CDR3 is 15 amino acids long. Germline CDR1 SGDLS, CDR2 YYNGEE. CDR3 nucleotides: TGTGCCAGCAGCCCGCGGGACATGAGCTCCTACGAGCAGTACTTC. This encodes CASSPRDMSSYEQYF.

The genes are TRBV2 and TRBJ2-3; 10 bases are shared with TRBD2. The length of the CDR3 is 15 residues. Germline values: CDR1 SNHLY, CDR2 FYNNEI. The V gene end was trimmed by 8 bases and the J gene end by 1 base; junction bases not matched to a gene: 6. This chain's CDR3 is CASFQAGGRTDTQYF. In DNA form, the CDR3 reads TGTGCCAGCTTCCAAGCGGGAGGGCGCACAGATACGCAGTATTTT.

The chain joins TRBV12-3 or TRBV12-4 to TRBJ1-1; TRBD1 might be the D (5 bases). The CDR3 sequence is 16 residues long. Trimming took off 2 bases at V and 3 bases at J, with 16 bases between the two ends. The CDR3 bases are TGTGCCAGCAGTTTAATGGGTGGCCGCAGGGACACTGAAGCTTTCTTT. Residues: CASSLMGGRRDTEAFF.

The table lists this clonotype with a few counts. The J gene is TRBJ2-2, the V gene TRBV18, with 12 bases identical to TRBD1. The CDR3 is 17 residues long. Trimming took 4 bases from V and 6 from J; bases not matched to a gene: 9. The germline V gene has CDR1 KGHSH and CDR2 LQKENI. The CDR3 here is CASSLVPGQGASGELFF. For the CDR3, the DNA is TGTGCCAGCTCACTGGTTCCGGGACAGGGGGCTTCCGGGGAGCTGTTTTTT.

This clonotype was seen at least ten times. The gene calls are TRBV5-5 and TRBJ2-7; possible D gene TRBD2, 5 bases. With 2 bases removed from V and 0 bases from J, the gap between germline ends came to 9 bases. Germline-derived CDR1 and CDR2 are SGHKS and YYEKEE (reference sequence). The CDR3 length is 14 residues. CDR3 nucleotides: TGTGCCAGCAGCTTCAGCGGTAGCTCCTACGAGCAGTACTTC. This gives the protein CASSFSGSSYEQYF.